The text below deals with one TCR beta chain. Germline V gene data show CDR1 as SGHAT and CDR2 as FQNNGV. Trimming shortened V by 4 bases and J by 3 bases, and 5 bases separated the two germline ends. This CDR3 comprises 12 residues. Assay: immunoSEQ multiplex PCR; the TCRdb copy retains only in-frame clones and omits some. Seen here are around 1 million clones, around three quarters observed once, and the top ten hold roughly 1.5%. The sample originates from a study of shared clonotypes between healthy human individuals. Input material: memory CD4+ T cells sorted from blood. Subset denoted: CD45RA-negative fraction. The chain combines TRBV11-2 with TRBJ2-3; D is unclear. This TCR came from a man younger than 35 in good health. DNA for the CDR3: TGTGCCAGCAGCTACGCGACAGATACGCAGTATTTT. Protein: CASSYATDTQYF.